This T cell receptor (beta chain) was obtained from a study of beta chain features in type 1 diabetes. Study findings and constraints: Moderately but significantly shorter TCRB CDR3s were found in Type 1 diabetes patients in all four CD4+ subsets.

The sequenced template was cDNA made from the entire isolated RNA. Produced via immunoSEQ multiplex PCR; TCRdb's table is partial and in-frame only. The sample records roughly 730,000 clones, 10% to 15% being singletons. The CDR3 sequence is 14 residues long. V was cut by 0 bases and J by 8 bases, with 11 bases left in between. Germline values: CDR1 GTSNPN, CDR2 SVGIG (reference sequence). Each of the sorted populations had a purity greater than 98%. At least ten counts were recorded for this clone. Its antigen remains unknown. This clonotype originated in a man younger than 30 with type 1 diabetes. The rearrangement joins TRBV30 to TRBJ1-6, with D unresolved. Sequenced input: naive CD4+ T cells from blood. The CDR3 DNA reads as TGTGCCTGGAGTGTCTTCGGACGAGATTCACCCCTCCACTTT. Residues: CAWSVFGRDSPLHF.